One and the same sample provided the 10 T cell receptor beta chains below, sequenced in a study of CD8 T cells in Susac syndrome. Reverse transcription of roughly 0.45 to 1 ug RNA used random hexamers. Via MiXCR, TCRdb re-called the immunoSEQ multiplex PCR reads, giving one row per CDR3 protein. The sample shows around 180,000 distinct CDR3 sequences, approximately 96% of them seen only once. The sequenced sample was CD8+ T cells from PBMCs. Receptors originate from a human donor with multiple sclerosis.

The chain carries TRBV10-3 and TRBJ2-7; 8 positions agree with TRBD1. Germline trimming cut 3 bases from V and 3 bases from J; bases unmatched to any gene: 4. Germline values: CDR1 ENHRY, CDR2 SYGVKD. This CDR3 has 14 amino acids. CDR3 in amino acids: CAISDPGQGYEQYF. The CDR3 coding sequence is TGTGCCATCAGTGACCCCGGACAGGGCTACGAGCAGTACTTC.

This clonotype came up once. The chain employs TRBV5-1 and TRBJ2-5; TRBD2 matches at 8 bases. This CDR3 has 14 amino acids. V gave up 6 bases and J gave up 5 bases; unmatched junction bases: 9. CDR1 and CDR2 from the germline V gene are SGHRS and YFSETQ. The CDR3 region is CASTPGGTEETQYF. CDR3 DNA sequence: TGCGCCAGCACCCCGGGAGGGACGGAGGAGACCCAGTACTTC.

This clonotype appeared a single time. The chain carries TRBV14 and TRBJ2-2, with TRBD2 matching 7 bases. The length of the CDR3 is 15 residues. The germline V gene has CDR1 SGHDN and CDR2 FVKESK. V lost 4 bases to trimming and J lost 2 bases; unmatched junction nucleotides: 4. CDR3 nucleotides: TGTGCCAGCAGCCTGGGACTACCCAACACCGGGGAGCTGTTTTTT. This gives the protein CASSLGLPNTGELFF.

V usage is TRBV7-3 and J usage is TRBJ2-7, with 9 bases identical to TRBD1. CDR3 size: 14 residues. CDR1 and CDR2 (germline): SGHTA, FQGTGA. V lost 1 base and J lost 5; bases outside the gene matches: 3. The CDR3 bases are TGTGCCAGCAGCTTAATTGGGGACAGGGACGAGCAGTACTTC. This gives the protein CASSLIGDRDEQYF. Full variable domain (outside the CDR3, taken from reference TRBV7-3 and TRBJ2-7): GAGVSQTPSNKVTEKGKYVELRCDPISGHTALYWYRQSLGQGPEFLIYFQGTGAADDSGLPNDRFFAVRPEGSVSTLKIQRTERGDSAVYLCASSLIGDRDEQYFGPGTRLTVT.

This chain uses TRBV7-9 with TRBJ1-5; possible D gene TRBD1, 6 bases. CDR1 SEHNR and CDR2 FQNEAQ come from the germline V gene (reference sequence). There are 15 residues in the CDR3. Trimming took 4 bases from V and 5 from J, leaving 15 bases between them. In DNA form, the CDR3 reads TGTGCCAGCAGCTCGGGGGGCCAAAGGGATCAGCCCCAGCATTTT. Translating gives CASSSGGQRDQPQHF.

This chain connects TRBV6-5 to TRBJ1-2; tentatively, D is TRBD1 (6 bases). This CDR3 contains 12 residues. The ends were cut back, 2 bases at V and 6 bases at J, with 7 bases in the middle. Looked up from germline, CDR1 is MNHEY and CDR2 is SVGAGI. CDR3 DNA: TGTGCCAGCAGTTACCCAGGGGATGGCTACACCTTC. It codes for CASSYPGDGYTF.

V usage is TRBV5-4 and J usage is TRBJ2-7; 9 bases align to TRBD1. Trimming at V came to 5 bases and at J to 4 bases, leaving 10 bases not matched to a gene. This CDR3 has 15 amino acids. The germline gives CDR1 SGHNT, CDR2 YYREEE (reference sequence). The CDR3 spells CASRDSGQGIYEQYF. As DNA, the CDR3 is TGTGCCAGCAGGGACTCCGGACAGGGGATTTACGAGCAGTACTTC.

The genes are TRBV15 and TRBJ2-5; TRBD2 matches 12 bases. CDR1 is LNHNV and CDR2 is YYDKDF in the germline V gene (reference sequence). Trimming took 3 bases from V and 2 from J; bases not matched to a gene: 1. The CDR3 is 15 residues long. CDR3 DNA: TGTGCCACCAGCAGTACTAGCGGGAGGCAAGAGACCCAGTACTTC. Translating it yields CATSSTSGRQETQYF.

The rearrangement joins TRBV27 to TRBJ1-5; 10 nucleotides align to TRBD1. The CDR3 extends over 15 amino acids. The germline CDR1 and CDR2 sequences are MNHEY and SMNVEV (reference sequence). V shed 4 bases and J 4 bases; nucleotides not matched to a gene: 4. The CDR3 DNA is TGTGCCAGCAGTTCCAGGACAGGGGGGAATCAGCCCCAGCATTTT. This gives the protein CASSSRTGGNQPQHF.

The chain carries TRBV9 and TRBJ2-2, with TRBD1 matching 7 bases. With V trimmed by 0 bases and J by 0 bases, 5 bases remained unmatched. The CDR3 is 17 residues long. Germline loops: CDR1 SGDLS, CDR2 YYNGEE. CDR3 region: CASSVVSGTANTGELFF. For the CDR3, the DNA is TGTGCCAGCAGCGTAGTATCCGGGACAGCGAACACCGGGGAGCTGTTTTTT.